This T cell receptor (beta chain) was sequenced in a study of blood T cell repertoires in COVID-19. CDR1 and CDR2 from the germline V gene are PRHDT and FYEKMQ (reference sequence). The CDR3 runs 14 residues. Trimming left V 5 bases short and J 5 bases short, with 12 bases between. Recruits, aged about 18 to 95 years, lived in 20 to 30 US areas. Clinical history reported by participants formed the basis on which cohorts were assigned. Donors of Cohort 3 who recovered were those that had two negative PCRs, clearance, or symptom resolution. Some clones are missing from TCRdb's copy, which holds only in-frame ones; the method was immunoSEQ multiplex PCR. The sample lists more than 400,000 clones, about nine tenths occurring once. This clone turned up a few times.

Sequenced input: PBMCs or T cells enriched from blood (not recorded which). This receptor was obtained from a woman between 18 and 30 years old who had recovered from COVID-19. This chain links TRBV13 with TRBJ1-4, with unresolved D. CDR3 sequence reads: CASSRRGINEKLFF. CDR3 nucleotides: TGTGCCAGCAGCAGGAGAGGGATAAATGAAAAACTGTTTTTT. The full variable domain, its missing parts supplied by reference TRBV13 and TRBJ1-4, is AAGVIQSPRHLIKEKRETATLKCYPIPRHDTVYWYQQGPGQDPQFLISFYEKMQSDKGSIPDRFSAQQFSDYHSELNMSSLELGDSALYFCASSRRGINEKLFFGSGTQLSVL.